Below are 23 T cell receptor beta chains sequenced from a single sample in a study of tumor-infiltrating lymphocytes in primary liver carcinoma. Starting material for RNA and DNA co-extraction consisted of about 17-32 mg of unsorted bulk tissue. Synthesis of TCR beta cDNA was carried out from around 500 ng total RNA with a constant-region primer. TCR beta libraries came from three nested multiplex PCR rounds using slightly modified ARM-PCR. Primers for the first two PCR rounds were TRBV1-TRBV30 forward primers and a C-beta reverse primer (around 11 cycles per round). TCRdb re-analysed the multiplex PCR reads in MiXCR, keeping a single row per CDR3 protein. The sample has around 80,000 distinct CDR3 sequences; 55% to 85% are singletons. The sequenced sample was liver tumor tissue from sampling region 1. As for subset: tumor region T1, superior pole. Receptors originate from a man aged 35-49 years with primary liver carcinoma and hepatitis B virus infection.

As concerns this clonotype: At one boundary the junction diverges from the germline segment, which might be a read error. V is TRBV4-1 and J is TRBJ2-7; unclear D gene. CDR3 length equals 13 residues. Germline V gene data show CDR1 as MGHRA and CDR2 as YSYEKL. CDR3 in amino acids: CASSQAAIGEQYF. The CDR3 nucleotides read TGTGCCAGCAGCCAAGCTGCGATAGGCGAGCAGTACTTC.

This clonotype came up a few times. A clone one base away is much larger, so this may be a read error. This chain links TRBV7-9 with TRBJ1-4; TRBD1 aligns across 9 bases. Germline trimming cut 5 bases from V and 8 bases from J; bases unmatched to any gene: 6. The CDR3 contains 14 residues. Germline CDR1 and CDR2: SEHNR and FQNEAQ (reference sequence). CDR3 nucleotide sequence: TGTGCCAGCAGCGCCGGGACAGGGAGAGAAAAACTGTTTTTT. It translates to CASSAGTGREKLFF.

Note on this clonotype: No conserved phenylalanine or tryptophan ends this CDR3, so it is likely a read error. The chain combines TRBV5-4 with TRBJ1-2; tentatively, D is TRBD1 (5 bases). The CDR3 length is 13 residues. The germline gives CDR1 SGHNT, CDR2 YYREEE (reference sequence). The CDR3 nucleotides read TGTGCCACCAGCGGACACTTGGACTATGGCTACACCATC. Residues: CATSGHLDYGYTI.

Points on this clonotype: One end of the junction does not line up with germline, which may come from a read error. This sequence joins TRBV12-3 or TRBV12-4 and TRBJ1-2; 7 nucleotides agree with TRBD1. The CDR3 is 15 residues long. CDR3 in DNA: TGTGCCGGCAGTTTAGGGGGCAGGCCCTTCTATGGCTACACCTTC. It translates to CAGSLGGRPFYGYTF.

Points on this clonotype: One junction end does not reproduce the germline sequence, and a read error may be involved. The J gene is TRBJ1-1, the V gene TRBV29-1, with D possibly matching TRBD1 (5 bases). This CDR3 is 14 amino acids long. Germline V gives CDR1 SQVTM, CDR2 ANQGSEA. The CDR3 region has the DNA TGCAGCGTTTCAGGGACGGTATTGAACACTGAAGCTCTCTTT. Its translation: CSVSGTVLNTEALF.

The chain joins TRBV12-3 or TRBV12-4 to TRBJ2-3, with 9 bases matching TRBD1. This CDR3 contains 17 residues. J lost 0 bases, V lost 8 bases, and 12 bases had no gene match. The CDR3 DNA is TGTGCCAGCTATTTGGGACAGGGACCTTCTAGCACAGATACGCAGTATTTT. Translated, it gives CASYLGQGPSSTDTQYF.

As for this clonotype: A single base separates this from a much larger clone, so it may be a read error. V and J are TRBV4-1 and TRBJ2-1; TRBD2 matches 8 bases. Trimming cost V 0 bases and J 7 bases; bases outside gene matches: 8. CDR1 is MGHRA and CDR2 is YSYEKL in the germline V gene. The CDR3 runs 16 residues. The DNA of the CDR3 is TGCGCCAGCAGCCAAGAAAGCGGGAGAGAGGGAAATGAGCAGTTCTTC. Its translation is CASSQESGREGNEQFF.

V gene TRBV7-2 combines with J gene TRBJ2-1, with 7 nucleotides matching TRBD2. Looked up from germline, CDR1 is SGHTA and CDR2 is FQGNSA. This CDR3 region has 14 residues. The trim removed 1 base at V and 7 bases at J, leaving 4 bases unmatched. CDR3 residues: CASSLVASGNEQFF. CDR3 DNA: TGTGCCAGCAGCTTAGTGGCTAGCGGAAATGAGCAGTTCTTC. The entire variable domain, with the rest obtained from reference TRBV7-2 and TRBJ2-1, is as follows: GAGVSQSPSNKVTEKGKDVELRCDPISGHTALYWYRQSLGQGLEFLIYFQGNSAPDKSGLPSDRFSAERTGGSVSTLTIQRTQQEDSAVYLCASSLVASGNEQFFGPGTRLTVL.

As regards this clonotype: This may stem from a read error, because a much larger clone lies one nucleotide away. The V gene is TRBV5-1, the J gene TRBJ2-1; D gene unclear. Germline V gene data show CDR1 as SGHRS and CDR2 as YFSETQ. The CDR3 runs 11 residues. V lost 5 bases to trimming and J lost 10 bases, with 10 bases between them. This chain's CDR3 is CASRMKDEQFF. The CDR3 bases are TGCGCCAGCAGGATGAAGGACGAGCAGTTCTTC.

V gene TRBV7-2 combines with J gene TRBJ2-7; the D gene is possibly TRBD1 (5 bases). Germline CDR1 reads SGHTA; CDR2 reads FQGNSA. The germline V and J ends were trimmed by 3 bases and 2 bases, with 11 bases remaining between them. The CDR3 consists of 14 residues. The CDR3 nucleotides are TGTGCCAGCAGCTTCGGGCAGGGTACCTACGAGCAGTACTTC. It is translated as CASSFGQGTYEQYF. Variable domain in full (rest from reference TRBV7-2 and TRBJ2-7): GAGVSQSPSNKVTEKGKDVELRCDPISGHTALYWYRQSLGQGLEFLIYFQGNSAPDKSGLPSDRFSAERTGGSVSTLTIQRTQQEDSAVYLCASSFGQGTYEQYFGPGTRLTVT.

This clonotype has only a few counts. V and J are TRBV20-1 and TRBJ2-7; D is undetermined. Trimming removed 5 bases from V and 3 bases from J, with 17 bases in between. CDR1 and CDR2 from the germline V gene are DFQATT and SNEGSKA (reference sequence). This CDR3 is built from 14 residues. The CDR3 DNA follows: TGCAGTGCTCCCACCGGGCGTCAGAGCTACGAGCAGTACTTC. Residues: CSAPTGRQSYEQYF.

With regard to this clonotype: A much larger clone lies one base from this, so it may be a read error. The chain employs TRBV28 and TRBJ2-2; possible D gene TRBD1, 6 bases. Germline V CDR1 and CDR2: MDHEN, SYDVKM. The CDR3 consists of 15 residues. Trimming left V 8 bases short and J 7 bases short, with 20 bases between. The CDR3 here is CASGTLDRTDGELFF. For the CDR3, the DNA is TGTGCCAGCGGTACCCTGGACAGAACCGACGGGGAGCTGTTTTTT.

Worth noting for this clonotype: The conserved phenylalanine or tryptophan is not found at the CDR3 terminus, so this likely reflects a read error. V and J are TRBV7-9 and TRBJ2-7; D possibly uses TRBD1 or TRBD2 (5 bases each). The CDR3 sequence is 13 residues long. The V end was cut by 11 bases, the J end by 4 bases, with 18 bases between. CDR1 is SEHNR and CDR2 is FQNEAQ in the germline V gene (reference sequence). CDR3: CAGTLGEQYEQYI. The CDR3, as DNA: TGTGCCGGAACTTTGGGGGAGCAGTACGAGCAGTACATT.

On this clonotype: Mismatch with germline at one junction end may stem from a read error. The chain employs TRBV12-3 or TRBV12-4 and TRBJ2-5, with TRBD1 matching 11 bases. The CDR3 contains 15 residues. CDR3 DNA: TGTACCAGCAGCCGGAGGGACAGGGGGATGGAGACCCAGTACTTC. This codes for CTSSRRDRGMETQYF.

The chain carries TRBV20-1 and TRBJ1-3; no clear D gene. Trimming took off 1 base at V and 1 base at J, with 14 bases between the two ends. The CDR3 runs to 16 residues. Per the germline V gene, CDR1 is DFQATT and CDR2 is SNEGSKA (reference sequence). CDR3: CSARVPLTDSGNTIYF. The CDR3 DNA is TGCAGTGCTAGAGTTCCCCTTACTGATTCTGGAAACACCATATATTTT.

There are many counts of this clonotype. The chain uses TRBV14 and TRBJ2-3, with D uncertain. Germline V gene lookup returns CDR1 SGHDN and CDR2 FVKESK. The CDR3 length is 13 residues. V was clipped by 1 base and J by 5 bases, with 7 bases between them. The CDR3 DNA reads TGTGCCAGCAGCCAAGTGGGATTAGATACGCAGTATTTT. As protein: CASSQVGLDTQYF.

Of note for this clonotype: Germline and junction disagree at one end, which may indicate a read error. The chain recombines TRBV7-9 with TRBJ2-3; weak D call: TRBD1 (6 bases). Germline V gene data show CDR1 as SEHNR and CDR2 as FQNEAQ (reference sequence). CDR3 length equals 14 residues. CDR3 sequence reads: CAISLNRVPDTQYF. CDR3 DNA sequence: TGCGCCATCAGCTTGAACAGGGTGCCAGATACGCAGTATTTT.

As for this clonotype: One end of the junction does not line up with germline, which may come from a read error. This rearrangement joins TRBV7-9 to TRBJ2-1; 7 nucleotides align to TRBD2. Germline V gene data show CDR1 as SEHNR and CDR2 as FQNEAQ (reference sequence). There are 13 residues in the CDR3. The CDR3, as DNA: TGTGCCAGCAACTTAGCGGGTGGGAATGAGCAGCTCTTC. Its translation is CASNLAGGNEQLF. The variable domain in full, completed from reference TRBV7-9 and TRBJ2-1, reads DTGVSQNPRHKITKRGQNVTFRCDPISEHNRLYWYRQTLGQGPEFLTYFQNEAQLEKSRLLSDRFSAERPKGSFSTLEIQRTEQGDSAMYLCASNLAGGNEQLFGPGTRLTVL.

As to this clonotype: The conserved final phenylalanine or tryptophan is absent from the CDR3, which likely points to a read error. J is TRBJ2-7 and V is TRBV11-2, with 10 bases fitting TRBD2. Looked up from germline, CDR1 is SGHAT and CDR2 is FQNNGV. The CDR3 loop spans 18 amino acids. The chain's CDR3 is CASSLSVGLAEGVYEQYL. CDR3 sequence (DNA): TGTGCTAGCAGCTTATCCGTTGGACTAGCGGAAGGGGTGTACGAGCAGTACTTA.

The CDR3 DNA reads TGTGCCAGCAGTTCAACCGGGGGGACATCAATGAACACTGAAGCTTTCTTT. It yields the protein CASSSTGGTSMNTEAFF. V gene TRBV12-3 or TRBV12-4 combines with J gene TRBJ1-1, with D maybe TRBD1 (6 bases). The length of the CDR3 is 17 residues. The V gene lost 4 bases and the J gene lost 0 bases, with 18 bases spanning the gap.

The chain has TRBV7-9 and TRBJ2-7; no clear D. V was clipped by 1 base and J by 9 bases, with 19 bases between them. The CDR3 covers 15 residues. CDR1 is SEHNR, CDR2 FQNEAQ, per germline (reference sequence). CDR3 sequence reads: CASSLVSGMAYRQYF. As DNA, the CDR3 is TGTGCCAGCAGCTTAGTATCCGGCATGGCATACAGGCAGTACTTC.

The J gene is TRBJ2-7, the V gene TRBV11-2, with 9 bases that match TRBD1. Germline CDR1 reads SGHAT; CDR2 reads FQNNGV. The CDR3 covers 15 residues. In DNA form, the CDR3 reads TGTGTTAGCAGCTCTACAGGGGGCCGGAGGTATGAGCAGTACTTC. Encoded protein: CVSSSTGGRRYEQYF.

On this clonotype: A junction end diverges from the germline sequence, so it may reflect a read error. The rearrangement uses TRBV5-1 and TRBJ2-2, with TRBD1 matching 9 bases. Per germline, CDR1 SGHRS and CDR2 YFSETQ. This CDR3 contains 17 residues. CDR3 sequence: CASSLGGQGPNTGELFF. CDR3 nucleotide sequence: TGCGCCAGCAGCTTGGGCGGACAGGGGCCAAACACCGGGGAGCTGTTCTTT.